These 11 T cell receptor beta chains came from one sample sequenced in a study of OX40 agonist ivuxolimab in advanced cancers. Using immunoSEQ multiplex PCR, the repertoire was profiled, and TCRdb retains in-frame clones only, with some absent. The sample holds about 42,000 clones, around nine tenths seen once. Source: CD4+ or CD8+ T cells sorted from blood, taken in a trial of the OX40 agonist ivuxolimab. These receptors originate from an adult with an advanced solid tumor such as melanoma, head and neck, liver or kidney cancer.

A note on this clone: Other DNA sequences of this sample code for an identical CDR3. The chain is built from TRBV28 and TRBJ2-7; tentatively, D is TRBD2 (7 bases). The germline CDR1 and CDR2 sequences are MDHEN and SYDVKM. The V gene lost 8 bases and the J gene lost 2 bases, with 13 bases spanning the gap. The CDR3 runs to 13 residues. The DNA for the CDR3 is TGTGCCAGCCTGGGGGGGCTTACCTACGAGCAGTACTTC. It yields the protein CASLGGLTYEQYF.

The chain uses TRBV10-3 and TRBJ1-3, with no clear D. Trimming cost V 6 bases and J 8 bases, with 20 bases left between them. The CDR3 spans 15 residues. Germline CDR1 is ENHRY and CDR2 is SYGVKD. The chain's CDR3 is CAISHSTKAFDTIYF. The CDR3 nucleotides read TGTGCCATCAGCCACTCGACGAAGGCCTTTGACACCATATATTTT.

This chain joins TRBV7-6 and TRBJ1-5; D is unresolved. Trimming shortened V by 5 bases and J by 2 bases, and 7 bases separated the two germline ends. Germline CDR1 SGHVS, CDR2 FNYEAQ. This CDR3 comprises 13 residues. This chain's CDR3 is CASSEARNQPQHF. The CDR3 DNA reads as TGTGCCAGCAGCGAGGCACGCAATCAGCCCCAGCATTTT. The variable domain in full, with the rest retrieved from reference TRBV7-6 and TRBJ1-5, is GAGVSQSPRYKVTKRGQDVALRCDPISGHVSLYWYRQALGQGPEFLTYFNYEAQQDKSGLPNDRFSAERPEGSISTLTIQRTEQRDSAMYRCASSEARNQPQHFGDGTRLSIL.

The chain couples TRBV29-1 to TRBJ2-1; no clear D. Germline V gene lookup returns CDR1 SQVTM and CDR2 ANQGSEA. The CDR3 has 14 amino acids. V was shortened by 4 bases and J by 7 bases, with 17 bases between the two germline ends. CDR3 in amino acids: CSVAPRLLQNEQFF. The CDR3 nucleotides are TGCAGCGTTGCCCCTCGGTTACTACAGAATGAGCAGTTCTTC.

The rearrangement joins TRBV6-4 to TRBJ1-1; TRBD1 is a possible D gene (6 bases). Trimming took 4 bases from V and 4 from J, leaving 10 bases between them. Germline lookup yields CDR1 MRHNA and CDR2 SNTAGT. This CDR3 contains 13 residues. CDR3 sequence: CASSAKQGTEAFF. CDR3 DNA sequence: TGTGCCAGCAGTGCAAAACAGGGCACTGAAGCTTTCTTT.

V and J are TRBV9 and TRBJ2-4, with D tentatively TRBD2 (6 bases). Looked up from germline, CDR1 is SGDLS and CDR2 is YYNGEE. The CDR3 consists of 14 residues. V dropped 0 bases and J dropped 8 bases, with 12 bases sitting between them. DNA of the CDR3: TGTGCCAGCAGCGTAGGGGGAGGAGCGGACATTCAGTACTTC. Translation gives CASSVGGGADIQYF.

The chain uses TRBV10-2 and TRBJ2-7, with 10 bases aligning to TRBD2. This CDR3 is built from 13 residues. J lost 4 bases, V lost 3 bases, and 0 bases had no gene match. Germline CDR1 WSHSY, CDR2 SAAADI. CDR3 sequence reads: CASSELAGYEQYF. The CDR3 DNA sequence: TGCGCCAGCAGTGAACTAGCGGGATACGAGCAGTACTTC.

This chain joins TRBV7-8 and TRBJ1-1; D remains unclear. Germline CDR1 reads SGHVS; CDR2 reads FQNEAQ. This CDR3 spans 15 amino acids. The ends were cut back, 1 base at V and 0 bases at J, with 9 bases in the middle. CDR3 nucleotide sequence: TGTGCCAGCAGCTTAGAAGCCGATATGAACACTGAAGCTTTCTTT. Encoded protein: CASSLEADMNTEAFF.

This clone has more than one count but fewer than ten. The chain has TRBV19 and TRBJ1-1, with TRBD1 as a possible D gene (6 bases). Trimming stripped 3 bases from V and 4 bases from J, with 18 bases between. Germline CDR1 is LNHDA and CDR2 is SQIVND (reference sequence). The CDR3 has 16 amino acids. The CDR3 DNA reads TGTGCCAGTAGTATTAGGGGGGGTAGGAGCGGCACTGAAGCTTTCTTT. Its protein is CASSIRGGRSGTEAFF.

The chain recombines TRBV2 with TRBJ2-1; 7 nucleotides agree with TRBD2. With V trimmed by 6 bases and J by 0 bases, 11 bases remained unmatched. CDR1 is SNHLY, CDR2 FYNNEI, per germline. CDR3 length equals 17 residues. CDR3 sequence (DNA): TGTGCCAGCAGCCCTATCACTAGCGCCAGCTCCTACAATGAGCAGTTCTTC. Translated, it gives CASSPITSASSYNEQFF.

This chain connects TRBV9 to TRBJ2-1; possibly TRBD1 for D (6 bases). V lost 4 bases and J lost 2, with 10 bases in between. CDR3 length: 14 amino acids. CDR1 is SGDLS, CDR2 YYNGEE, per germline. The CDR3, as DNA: TGTGCCAGCAGCTACGGACAGACCTACAATGAGCAGTTCTTC. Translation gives CASSYGQTYNEQFF.